Shown below are 26 T cell receptor beta chains from a single sample sequenced in a study of T cells in Graves' hyperthyroidism and ophthalmopathy. Authors of the study amplified TCR beta CDR3 regions from RNA transcripts. First-round RT-PCR of the TCR CDR3 relied on the HTBI primer set. MiXCR, applied by TCRdb to the multiplex PCR reads, yields one record per CDR3 protein. There are a few hundred thousand distinct CDR3 sequences in the sample; about 13% occur only once, and approximately 35% lies in the top ten. Source material: blood. These receptor sequences come from a woman aged 35 to 49 with Graves' ophthalmopathy.

This clonotype was observed at least ten times. The CDR3 loop is CASSEGETGYEKLFF. The CDR3 DNA follows: TGTGCCAGCAGTGAAGGGGAAACAGGGTATGAAAAACTGTTTTTT. V usage is TRBV2 and J usage is TRBJ1-4; possibly TRBD1 for D (6 bases). From germline, CDR1 is SNHLY and CDR2 FYNNEI. CDR3 length: 15 residues. Trimming cost V 1 base and J 6 bases, with 12 bases left between them.

CDR3 amino acids: CASSGEVSYNEQFF. The DNA of the CDR3 is TGTGCCAGTAGTGGCGAGGTATCCTACAATGAGCAGTTCTTC. The chain uses TRBV19 and TRBJ2-1; D not resolved. Looked up from germline, CDR1 is LNHDA and CDR2 is SQIVND (reference sequence). V was pared by 5 bases and J by 1 base, with 9 bases between. This CDR3 has 14 residues.

The chain employs TRBV5-1 and TRBJ2-3; 11 bases line up with TRBD2. Unmatched junction bases numbered 13, after V lost 4 bases and J lost 3 bases. There are 18 residues in the CDR3. Germline loops: CDR1 SGHRS, CDR2 YFSETQ. The CDR3 nucleotides are TGCGCCAGCAGCAAATCTAGCGGGGGGCCAAAGAGGACAGATACGCAGTATTTT. Translation gives CASSKSSGGPKRTDTQYF.

This clonotype was observed at least ten times. The chain uses TRBV7-9 and TRBJ2-5; D might be TRBD2 (6 bases). The V end was cut by 1 base, the J end by 4 bases, with 10 bases between. Per germline, CDR1 SEHNR and CDR2 FQNEAQ (reference sequence). CDR3 length: 14 residues. The CDR3 spells CASSLVEGRETQYF. DNA for the CDR3: TGTGCCAGCAGCTTAGTGGAGGGCAGAGAGACCCAGTACTTC.

This clonotype was found a few times. V usage is TRBV6-1 and J usage is TRBJ2-7; the match to TRBD1 covers 8 bases. The CDR3 covers 14 residues. V lost 8 bases to trimming and J lost 5 bases; unmatched junction nucleotides: 11. Germline-derived CDR1 and CDR2 are MNHNS and SASEGT. CDR3 region: CASEETGERNEQYF. The CDR3 DNA reads as TGTGCCAGCGAGGAGACAGGGGAAAGGAACGAGCAGTACTTC.

Only one count was recorded for this clonotype. The chain is built from TRBV6-1 and TRBJ2-1; a possible D gene is TRBD2 (6 bases). The CDR3 spans 15 residues. V lost 6 bases and J lost 0, with 12 bases in between. Per the germline V gene, CDR1 is MNHNS and CDR2 is SASEGT. CDR3 sequence: CASRREASSYNEQFF. In nucleotides, the CDR3 is TGTGCCAGCAGGCGGGAAGCCAGCTCCTACAATGAGCAGTTCTTC.

The gene calls are TRBV7-9 and TRBJ2-7; the D is unclear. Trimming pared 1 base from V and 7 bases from J, leaving 8 bases between. This CDR3 is built from 12 residues. Germline CDR1 reads SEHNR; CDR2 reads FQNEAQ (reference sequence). This chain's CDR3 is CASSLVSGEQYF. The DNA of the CDR3 is TGTGCCAGCAGCTTAGTGTCAGGAGAGCAGTACTTC.

This clonotype showed up just a few times. The rearrangement uses TRBV28 and TRBJ2-7; D not resolved. The V end was cut by 7 bases, the J end by 2 bases, with 18 bases between. The CDR3 length is 15 residues. Germline V gene lookup returns CDR1 MDHEN and CDR2 SYDVKM. The CDR3 DNA follows: TGTGCCAGCACCCCAATGGCAGAGAGAGCCTACGAGCAGTACTTC. Its translation is CASTPMAERAYEQYF.

The rearrangement joins TRBV7-9 to TRBJ2-3, with 11 bases fitting TRBD1. V lost 5 bases to trimming and J lost 3 bases; unmatched junction nucleotides: 7. Germline values: CDR1 SEHNR, CDR2 FQNEAQ (reference sequence). This CDR3 has 16 amino acids. The DNA for the CDR3 is TGTGCCAGCAGCACGGGACAGGGGGAGCGTACAGATACGCAGTATTTT. Encoded protein: CASSTGQGERTDTQYF.

This clonotype was observed many times. The chain combines TRBV7-9 with TRBJ1-2, with D perhaps matching TRBD1 (5 bases). V lost 2 bases to trimming and J lost 3 bases, with 10 bases between them. Per the germline V gene, CDR1 is SEHNR and CDR2 is FQNEAQ (reference sequence). This CDR3 comprises 14 residues. This chain's CDR3 is CASSLKGLDYGYTF. In DNA form, the CDR3 reads TGTGCCAGCAGCTTAAAGGGGCTGGACTATGGCTACACCTTC.

There are many counts of this clonotype. This chain connects TRBV15 to TRBJ2-3; 8 nucleotides align to TRBD2. With 0 bases clipped from V and 2 bases from J, the junction kept 10 bases outside the gene matches. CDR1 is LNHNV and CDR2 is YYDKDF in the germline V gene (reference sequence). The CDR3 sequence is 18 residues long. The CDR3 sequence: CATSREFGLAASTDTQYF. CDR3 coding DNA: TGTGCCACCAGCAGAGAGTTCGGACTAGCAGCTTCCACAGATACGCAGTATTTT.

As concerns this clonotype: A read error may explain this, as a much larger clone is one base away. The chain has TRBV2 and TRBJ2-3; a possible D gene is TRBD1 (5 bases). The CDR3 has 14 amino acids. Germline V gene lookup returns CDR1 SNHLY and CDR2 FYNNEI. The CDR3 DNA is TGTGCCAGCAGTGACCGAAAAGTCACAGGTACGCAGTATTTT. Translating gives CASSDRKVTGTQYF.

CDR3 in DNA: TGTGCCACCAGTGATTCTACAGGGGCGGCGGAGTACTTC. It specifies CATSDSTGAAEYF. The chain uses TRBV24-1 and TRBJ2-5; 7 bases are shared with TRBD1. This CDR3 has 13 amino acids. The ends lost 2 bases at V and 12 bases at J; junction bases unmatched: 8. The germline CDR1 and CDR2 sequences are KGHDR and SFDVKD.

This clonotype was seen ten or more times. This chain links TRBV5-1 with TRBJ1-5; D perhaps matches TRBD1 (5 bases). Germline lookup yields CDR1 SGHRS and CDR2 YFSETQ. The CDR3 length is 13 residues. Trimming shortened V by 8 bases and J by 11 bases, and 20 bases separated the two germline ends. The CDR3 DNA is TGCGCCAGTAGAAGGGACGGTGACAGTTCCCAGCATTTT. This gives the protein CASRRDGDSSQHF. The full variable domain, its missing parts supplied by reference TRBV5-1 and TRBJ1-5, is KAGVTQTPRYLIKTRGQQVTLSCSPISGHRSVSWYQQTPGQGLQFLFEYFSETQRNKGNFPGRFSGRQFSNSRSEMNVSTLELGDSALYLCASRRDGDSSQHFGDGTRLSIL.

This clonotype was observed a few times. V usage is TRBV7-9 and J usage is TRBJ1-2; D is unclear. The germline V gene encodes CDR1 SEHNR and CDR2 FQNEAQ (reference sequence). This CDR3 spans 16 amino acids. V was trimmed by 1 base and J by 6 bases, leaving 18 bases between them. CDR3 sequence: CASSLGGFRGSNGYTF. Written as DNA, the CDR3 is TGTGCCAGCAGCTTAGGTGGGTTCCGAGGATCTAATGGCTACACCTTC.

The V call is TRBV3-1, the J call TRBJ2-1; maybe TRBD1 (6 bases). CDR1 is LGHDT, CDR2 YNNKEL, per germline (reference sequence). V lost 0 bases, J lost 7 bases, and 10 bases lay in between. The CDR3 contains 14 residues. The CDR3 reads CASSQDGTYNEQFF. The CDR3 DNA sequence: TGTGCCAGCAGCCAAGATGGGACATATAATGAGCAGTTCTTC.

In this sample, this clonotype turned up a few times. The chain joins TRBV20-1 to TRBJ1-1, with a possible D match to TRBD1 (5 bases). V was cut by 6 bases and J by 5 bases, with 16 bases left in between. The CDR3 consists of 13 residues. Germline loops: CDR1 DFQATT, CDR2 SNEGSKA (reference sequence). CDR3 DNA sequence: TGCAGTGCCCCCCCAGCAGGGACTACTGAAGCTTTCTTT. Translated, it gives CSAPPAGTTEAFF.

This clonotype was detected ten times or more. The chain joins TRBV28 to TRBJ2-1, with 12 bases identical to TRBD2. This CDR3 spans 13 amino acids. Trimming cost V 5 bases and J 15 bases; bases outside gene matches: 8. From germline, CDR1 is MDHEN and CDR2 SYDVKM. The CDR3 here is CASSRTSGESWFF. The CDR3, as DNA: TGTGCCAGCAGTAGGACTAGCGGGGAATCTTGGTTCTTC.

This clonotype was detected many times. The rearrangement links TRBV28 to TRBJ2-1, with 15 bases that match TRBD2. This CDR3 is built from 16 residues. Germline V gives CDR1 MDHEN, CDR2 SYDVKM. The junction had 7 bases not matched to a gene; V was cut back by 5 bases and J by 8 bases. CDR3 amino acids: CASSPGLAGGMYEQFF. In nucleotides, the CDR3 is TGTGCCAGCAGTCCGGGACTAGCGGGAGGAATGTATGAGCAGTTCTTC.

This clonotype appeared many times. V gene TRBV7-9 combines with J gene TRBJ1-5, with D unclear. Trimming took 2 bases from V and 3 from J, leaving 8 bases between them. Germline V gene lookup returns CDR1 SEHNR and CDR2 FQNEAQ (reference sequence). The CDR3 has 14 amino acids. CDR3 coding DNA: TGTGCCAGCAGCTTATCCGGGAACAATCAGCCCCAGCATTTT. Its protein is CASSLSGNNQPQHF.

This clonotype was seen many times. V and J are TRBV2 and TRBJ1-2; a weak D match, TRBD1 (5 bases). V lost 9 bases and J lost 1, with 9 bases in between. Germline-derived CDR1 and CDR2 are SNHLY and FYNNEI. This CDR3 contains 12 residues. In nucleotides, the CDR3 is TGTGCCAGTAGAGGGGATAACTATGGCTACACCTTC. Translating it yields CASRGDNYGYTF.

This clonotype was seen ten or more times. The V call is TRBV7-9, the J call TRBJ1-5, with 9 bases that match TRBD1. V was clipped by 3 bases and J by 5 bases; unmatched bases: 5. CDR1 is SEHNR, CDR2 FQNEAQ, per germline (reference sequence). The CDR3 extends over 15 amino acids. As DNA, the CDR3 is TGTGCCAGCAGCTTCGGGACAGGGACCTATCAGCCCCAGCATTTT. It translates to CASSFGTGTYQPQHF.

This clonotype appeared a few times. V gene TRBV10-3 combines with J gene TRBJ1-2, with 7 nucleotides matching TRBD1. Losses at the gene ends were 4 bases for V and 3 bases for J; bases not matched to a gene: 5. This CDR3 has 14 amino acids. From germline, CDR1 is ENHRY and CDR2 SYGVKD. The CDR3 coding sequence is TGTGCCATCAGTGCAGCAGGGGGGGACTATGGCTACACCTTC. Protein sequence: CAISAAGGDYGYTF.

This chain links TRBV4-2 with TRBJ1-2; possibly TRBD1 for D (5 bases). Germline values: CDR1 LGHNA, CDR2 YNFKEQ. V lost 5 bases to trimming and J lost 4 bases, with 20 bases between them. The CDR3 contains 16 residues. The CDR3 here is CASSSPGPPLTYGYTF. CDR3 DNA: TGTGCCAGCAGCTCACCGGGACCCCCACTTACCTATGGCTACACCTTC.

This clonotype turned up a few times. The chain joins TRBV25-1 to TRBJ2-1, with D perhaps matching TRBD2 (5 bases). With 10 bases removed from V and 0 bases from J, the gap between germline ends came to 16 bases. This CDR3 has 15 residues. The V gene's germline CDR1 is MGHDK and CDR2 SYGVNS. CDR3 sequence: CAIQGRGSSYNEQFF. CDR3 bases: TGTGCCATTCAAGGGCGTGGGAGCTCCTACAATGAGCAGTTCTTC.

This clonotype has a count of ten or more. V gene TRBV11-2 combines with J gene TRBJ2-7; D might be TRBD1 (5 bases). Trimming stripped 0 bases from V and 3 bases from J, with 12 bases between. CDR3 size: 15 residues. Germline loops: CDR1 SGHAT, CDR2 FQNNGV. The DNA for the CDR3 is TGTGCCAGCAGCTTAGACCTGGACACCTTCTACGAGCAGTACTTC. Encoded protein: CASSLDLDTFYEQYF. The entire variable domain, with the rest obtained from reference TRBV11-2 and TRBJ2-7, is as follows: EAGVAQSPRYKIIEKRQSVAFWCNPISGHATLYWYQQILGQGPKLLIQFQNNGVVDDSQLPKDRFSAERLKGVDSTLKIQPAKLEDSAVYLCASSLDLDTFYEQYFGPGTRLTVT.